The text below deals with one TCR beta chain. The entry originates in a study of blood T cell repertoires in COVID-19. Study in general: Sample material is recorded as cDNA or gDNA derived from T cells, B-cell-depleted T cells, or PBMCs.

Trimming cost V 2 bases and J 5 bases; bases outside gene matches: 4. The CDR3 length is 15 residues. Germline V gives CDR1 MNHEY, CDR2 SMNVEV (reference sequence). The table came from immunoSEQ multiplex PCR; TCRdb's copy has only in-frame clones and leaves some out. The sample has about 170,000 clones; around 85% are singletons. Sequenced: peripheral blood. This clonotype was obtained from a human donor with acute or convalescent COVID-19. The donor label of this sample is uncertain. The chain couples TRBV27 to TRBJ2-7, with 12 bases fitting TRBD1. CDR3 nucleotides: TGTGCCAGCAGTTTAGGGACAGGGGGCATAAACGAGCAGTACTTC. It encodes CASSLGTGGINEQYF.